These T cell receptor beta chains were read from a single sample in a study of blood T cell repertoires in COVID-19. Clones were read by immunoSEQ multiplex PCR, and TCRdb kept only the in-frame ones, dropping some. The sample has approximately 300,000 clones, 90% seen once; the top ten hold roughly 1%. The specimen sequenced was peripheral blood. All receptors come from a woman aged 40 to 50 with COVID-19, enrolled during active disease. CDR3s leave out the opening cysteine and the closing phenylalanine or tryptophan. The order of the fields is J gene, V gene, CDR3 protein.

j_gene: TRBJ2-1
v_gene: TRBV2
CDR3aa: ASNNGGAGNEQF

j_gene: TRBJ2-3
v_gene: TRBV5-4
CDR3aa: ASSLGGGGSDTQY

j_gene: TRBJ1-1
v_gene: TRBV6-5
CDR3aa: ASSYRGEGVTEAF

j_gene: TRBJ1-1
v_gene: TRBV6-2/TRBV6-3
CDR3aa: ASSYSFTRQGRSATEAF

j_gene: TRBJ2-7
v_gene: TRBV28
CDR3aa: ASTYRVGQGVHEQY

j_gene: TRBJ1-3
v_gene: TRBV30
CDR3aa: AWSLRGSGNTIY

j_gene: TRBJ2-1
v_gene: TRBV6-5
CDR3aa: ASLTSATNNEQF

j_gene: TRBJ2-1
v_gene: TRBV9
CDR3aa: ASSVRDRGPNEQF

j_gene: TRBJ2-5
v_gene: TRBV28
CDR3aa: ASSPQLAGLQETQY

j_gene: TRBJ2-7
v_gene: TRBV27
CDR3aa: ASSFLSGRRGEQY

j_gene: TRBJ1-2
v_gene: TRBV30
CDR3aa: AGTGLFGGYT

j_gene: TRBJ1-6
v_gene: TRBV7-9
CDR3aa: ASSRGGGRSYNSPLH

j_gene: TRBJ2-5
v_gene: TRBV2
CDR3aa: ASSDGGPLQETQY

j_gene: TRBJ2-2
v_gene: TRBV7-9
CDR3aa: ASSILRGTGELF

j_gene: TRBJ2-7
v_gene: TRBV5-1
CDR3aa: ASCFSRFSSYEQY

j_gene: TRBJ1-1
v_gene: TRBV18
CDR3aa: ASSATRTGHTEAF

j_gene: TRBJ1-1
v_gene: TRBV30
CDR3aa: AWSGYRTGNSPDTEAF

j_gene: TRBJ2-2
v_gene: TRBV15
CDR3aa: ATSRDGQGGTGELF

j_gene: TRBJ2-1
v_gene: TRBV27
CDR3aa: ASSLLAGSSYNEQF

j_gene: TRBJ1-4
v_gene: TRBV5-1
CDR3aa: ASSQAATNEKLF

j_gene: TRBJ1-2
v_gene: TRBV9
CDR3aa: ASSVSGGYGYT

j_gene: TRBJ2-1
v_gene: TRBV6-2/TRBV6-3
CDR3aa: ASSSPADYNEQF

j_gene: TRBJ1-2
v_gene: TRBV27
CDR3aa: ASRRTGIYGYT

j_gene: TRBJ2-3
v_gene: TRBV5-1
CDR3aa: ASSFAHAGTDTQY